What follows are 22 T cell receptor beta chains derived from one specimen sequenced in a study of blood T cell repertoires in COVID-19. The protocol was immunoSEQ multiplex PCR, while the TCRdb copy is restricted to in-frame clones and leaves out a portion. The sample has 110,000 to 150,000 clones, approximately 88% seen once. Source material: peripheral blood. The source is a man aged 65 to 79 with acute or convalescent COVID-19.

This chain connects TRBV6-2 or TRBV6-3 to TRBJ2-7, with 9 bases lining up with TRBD2. The CDR3 is made up of 15 amino acids. V lost 3 bases and J lost 4; bases outside the gene matches: 7. Germline values: CDR1 MNHEY, CDR2 SVGEGT. The CDR3 nucleotides are TGTGCCAGCAGTTATGGCGGGGGGGTTTCATACGAGCAGTACTTC. This gives the protein CASSYGGGVSYEQYF.

The V call is TRBV5-1, the J call TRBJ1-1, with D maybe TRBD1 (5 bases). CDR3 size: 13 residues. The germline V and J ends were trimmed by 3 bases and 5 bases, with 11 bases remaining between them. Germline values: CDR1 SGHRS, CDR2 YFSETQ. The CDR3 spells CASSSNTGTEAFF. The CDR3 DNA reads TGCGCCAGCAGCTCCAATACAGGTACTGAAGCTTTCTTT.

V is TRBV9 and J is TRBJ2-5; 11 positions agree with TRBD2. V gave up 0 bases and J gave up 3 bases; unmatched junction bases: 1. Germline V lookup: CDR1 SGDLS, CDR2 YYNGEE. There are 15 residues in the CDR3. Here the CDR3 reads CASSVGGLAEETQYF. In DNA form, the CDR3 reads TGTGCCAGCAGCGTAGGGGGACTAGCGGAAGAGACCCAGTACTTC.

V is TRBV19 and J is TRBJ2-7; the D gene is possibly TRBD2 (7 bases). This CDR3 comprises 15 residues. Trimming pared 3 bases from V and 3 bases from J, leaving 15 bases between. Germline V gene lookup returns CDR1 LNHDA and CDR2 SQIVND (reference sequence). The CDR3 sequence is CASSISGGVNYEQYF. CDR3 in DNA: TGTGCCAGTAGTATCTCGGGGGGCGTAAACTACGAGCAGTACTTC.

The chain links TRBV24-1 to TRBJ1-1; possibly TRBD1 for D (5 bases). CDR3 length: 13 amino acids. Trimming pared 4 bases from V and 7 bases from J, leaving 12 bases between. Germline loops: CDR1 KGHDR, CDR2 SFDVKD. Here the CDR3 DNA reads TGTGCCACCAGTGACAAAAGGGGTAATGAAGCTTTCTTT. As protein: CATSDKRGNEAFF.

V gene TRBV7-6 combines with J gene TRBJ1-4; D is unclear. Germline values: CDR1 SGHVS, CDR2 FNYEAQ. The V and J ends lost 1 base and 0 bases respectively, with 9 bases between them. This CDR3 comprises 16 residues. The CDR3 is CASSLVTITTNEKLFF. In DNA form, the CDR3 reads TGTGCCAGCAGCTTAGTTACTATTACAACTAATGAAAAACTGTTTTTT.

The genes are TRBV7-2 and TRBJ1-5; D is unresolved. The germline gives CDR1 SGHTA, CDR2 FQGNSA. V gave up 2 bases and J gave up 3 bases, with 8 bases separating them. This CDR3 has 14 amino acids. The CDR3 sequence is CASSLQVTNQPQHF. The CDR3 nucleotides are TGTGCCAGCAGCTTACAGGTTACCAATCAGCCCCAGCATTTT. The entire variable domain, with the rest obtained from reference TRBV7-2 and TRBJ1-5, is as follows: GAGVSQSPSNKVTEKGKDVELRCDPISGHTALYWYRQSLGQGLEFLIYFQGNSAPDKSGLPSDRFSAERTGGSVSTLTIQRTQQEDSAVYLCASSLQVTNQPQHFGDGTRLSIL.

The chain employs TRBV7-3 and TRBJ2-7; 10 nucleotides align to TRBD2. J lost 0 bases, V lost 5 bases, and 13 bases had no gene match. The germline gives CDR1 SGHTA, CDR2 FQGTGA. The length of the CDR3 is 18 residues. The CDR3 sequence is CASSPGLLAGFSSYEQYF. In DNA form, the CDR3 reads TGTGCCAGCAGCCCAGGGTTACTAGCGGGATTTAGCTCCTACGAGCAGTACTTC.

The J gene is TRBJ2-7, the V gene TRBV6-5, with TRBD2 matching 9 bases. Losses at the gene ends were 6 bases for V and 6 bases for J; bases not matched to a gene: 6. The germline V gene encodes CDR1 MNHEY and CDR2 SVGAGI. The CDR3 is 13 residues long. In nucleotides, the CDR3 is TGTGCCAGCAGCCCGGGACTAGCCAGCGAGCAGTACTTC. The encoded protein is CASSPGLASEQYF.

The chain links TRBV15 to TRBJ1-6, with D tentatively TRBD1 (6 bases). Germline assignment: CDR1 LNHNV and CDR2 YYDKDF (reference sequence). The CDR3 consists of 15 residues. V lost 4 bases and J 4 bases, leaving 11 bases between the germline ends. CDR3 bases: TGTGCCACCAGCAAGGGGGGAGGGTATAATTCACCCCTCCACTTT. As protein: CATSKGGGYNSPLHF.

The gene calls are TRBV6-5 and TRBJ2-7; 11 bases agree with TRBD1. Germline lookup yields CDR1 MNHEY and CDR2 SVGAGI. The CDR3 extends over 16 amino acids. The V gene end was trimmed by 2 bases and the J gene end by 3 bases; junction bases not matched to a gene: 6. The CDR3 DNA sequence: TGTGCCAGCAGTTACGTGGGACAGGGGGTGGACTACGAGCAGTACTTC. Protein: CASSYVGQGVDYEQYF.

V and J are TRBV3-1 (or the pseudogene TRBV3-2) and TRBJ2-7; D is ambiguous. The CDR3 consists of 12 residues. Per germline, CDR1 LGHDT and CDR2 YNNKEL (reference sequence). V was trimmed by 4 bases and J by 7 bases, leaving 11 bases between them. CDR3 nucleotides: TGTGCCAGCAGCCGAACAGAAATTGAGCAGTACTTC. Translated, it gives CASSRTEIEQYF.

The rearrangement links TRBV6-4 to TRBJ1-6; no reliable D call. The CDR3 is 17 residues long. The germline V gene has CDR1 MRHNA and CDR2 SNTAGT. V dropped 2 bases and J dropped 9 bases, with 20 bases sitting between them. The CDR3 reads CASSDHEELEGGSPLHF. The DNA of the CDR3 is TGTGCCAGCAGTGACCACGAAGAATTAGAAGGAGGTTCACCCCTCCACTTT.

The chain uses TRBV7-9 and TRBJ2-7; 9 bases align to TRBD1. The CDR3 totals 14 residues. The V segment lost 4 bases and the J segment 3 bases; nucleotides outside the gene matches: 4. Germline V gene sequence: CDR1 SEHNR, CDR2 FQNEAQ (reference sequence). CDR3: CASSSGQGNYEQYF. The CDR3 DNA is TGTGCCAGCAGCTCAGGACAGGGGAACTACGAGCAGTACTTC.

This CDR3 reads CASSVVGVGYEQYF. CDR3 DNA: TGTGCCAGCAGCGTAGTGGGCGTCGGCTACGAGCAGTACTTC. J is TRBJ2-7 and V is TRBV9; no clear D. From germline, CDR1 is SGDLS and CDR2 YYNGEE. There are 14 residues in the CDR3. V lost 0 bases and J lost 3, with 10 bases in between.

The chain carries TRBV10-2 and TRBJ1-2, with unresolved D. The V gene's germline CDR1 is WSHSY and CDR2 SAAADI. CDR3 length equals 14 residues. The germline V and J ends were trimmed by 1 base and 5 bases, with 11 bases remaining between them. Written as DNA, the CDR3 is TGCGCCAGCAGTGAGTTAGCTGGGAGATATGGCTACACCTTC. This translates into CASSELAGRYGYTF.

The gene calls are TRBV6-5 and TRBJ2-2; 10 nucleotides line up with TRBD2. CDR3 size: 15 residues. CDR1 is MNHEY, CDR2 SVGAGI, per germline. Unmatched junction bases numbered 6, after V lost 2 bases and J lost 9 bases. CDR3 nucleotide sequence: TGTGCCAGCAGTTACCAGGCTAGCGGGGGATGGGAGCTGTTTTTT. Its protein is CASSYQASGGWELFF.

This chain uses TRBV12-3 or TRBV12-4 with TRBJ1-2, with D possibly TRBD1 on 5 matching bases. The CDR3 length is 13 residues. Between the trimmed V and J ends, which lost 4 bases and 8 bases, there was a span of 14 bases. The CDR3 DNA reads as TGTGCCAGCAGTTGGGGGGAAGGAGGAGGCTACACCTTC. It encodes CASSWGEGGGYTF.

This clone was observed a handful of times. The chain combines TRBV6-5 with TRBJ2-7, with D uncertain. Between the trimmed V and J ends, which lost 5 bases and 6 bases, there was a span of 14 bases. The CDR3 extends over 13 amino acids. Per the germline V gene, CDR1 is MNHEY and CDR2 is SVGAGI. The CDR3 loop reads CASSNTYQREQYF. The CDR3 DNA sequence: TGTGCCAGCAGTAACACGTATCAACGCGAGCAGTACTTC.

This clone was observed once. V and J are TRBV5-1 and TRBJ1-1; 7 bases are a match to TRBD1. This CDR3 has 15 amino acids. V lost 4 bases and J lost 0; bases outside the gene matches: 6. The germline gives CDR1 SGHRS, CDR2 YFSETQ. This CDR3 is CASSRGQIMNTEAFF. Here the CDR3 DNA reads TGCGCCAGCAGCCGGGGACAGATCATGAACACTGAAGCTTTCTTT. The complete variable domain, with remaining parts taken from reference TRBV5-1 and TRBJ1-1, reads KAGVTQTPRYLIKTRGQQVTLSCSPISGHRSVSWYQQTPGQGLQFLFEYFSETQRNKGNFPGRFSGRQFSNSRSEMNVSTLELGDSALYLCASSRGQIMNTEAFFGQGTRLTVV.

In its sample, this clone was seen once. The chain couples TRBV7-9 to TRBJ2-5, with 10 bases fitting TRBD2. The CDR3 totals 15 residues. Looked up from germline, CDR1 is SEHNR and CDR2 is FQNEAQ (reference sequence). V was clipped by 3 bases and J by 4 bases; unmatched bases: 5. The chain's CDR3 is CASSFERGGGETQYF. The CDR3, as DNA: TGTGCCAGCAGCTTTGAGCGGGGGGGCGGAGAGACCCAGTACTTC.

This sequence joins TRBV24-1 and TRBJ2-6; D unclear. CDR3 length: 14 residues. Looked up from germline, CDR1 is KGHDR and CDR2 is SFDVKD. The V end lost 3 bases, the J end lost 7 bases, and 9 bases lay between the germline ends. The CDR3 region is CATSDATRANVLTF. The CDR3 DNA reads as TGTGCCACCAGTGATGCGACAAGAGCCAACGTCCTGACTTTC.